Following are 19 T cell receptor beta chains from one sample sequenced in a study of T-cell reconstitution after alpha-beta-depleted transplantation in children. The authors prepared the TCRbeta library with unique molecular identifiers. One entry per CDR3 protein results from TCRdb running MiXCR on the PCR reads. The sample lists a few hundred thousand distinct CDR3 sequences, about 7% occurring once. The starting material was PBMCs, obtained before TCRalphabeta/CD19-depleted stem cell transplant. All receptors derive from a boy aged 2 to 10 with acute lymphoblastic leukemia, due to receive a stem cell transplant.

The chain uses TRBV6-2 or TRBV6-3 and TRBJ2-6; D unclear. Germline V gene data show CDR1 as MNHEY and CDR2 as SVGEGT. Trimming pared 4 bases from V and 0 bases from J, leaving 10 bases between. The CDR3 runs 16 residues. The CDR3, as DNA: TGTGCCAGCAGTTCAACCTATAACTCTGGGGCCAACGTCCTGACTTTC. It codes for CASSSTYNSGANVLTF.

The sample holds a few counts of this clonotype. The chain links TRBV7-9 to TRBJ1-4; no firm D call. Germline V gene lookup returns CDR1 SEHNR and CDR2 FQNEAQ (reference sequence). Trimming stripped 8 bases from V and 1 base from J, with 11 bases between. The CDR3 runs to 14 residues. CDR3 sequence: CASHDGQTNEKLFF. In nucleotides, the CDR3 is TGTGCCAGCCATGATGGGCAAACTAATGAAAAACTGTTTTTT.

This clonotype was counted ten times or more. The chain carries TRBV5-5 and TRBJ2-5, with D unresolved. Per the germline V gene, CDR1 is SGHKS and CDR2 is YYEKEE (reference sequence). Trimming took off 4 bases at V and 0 bases at J, with 4 bases between the two ends. The CDR3 is 12 residues long. Written as DNA, the CDR3 is TGTGCCAGCAGCAAGTACCAAGAGACCCAGTACTTC. Amino acids: CASSKYQETQYF.

Many counts were recorded for this clonotype. The chain links TRBV7-2 to TRBJ1-3, with 8 bases that match TRBD1. The germline V gene has CDR1 SGHTA and CDR2 FQGNSA. The trim removed 4 bases at V and 3 bases at J, leaving 5 bases unmatched. This CDR3 is built from 15 residues. The DNA of the CDR3 is TGTGCCAGCAGCTCGGGACAGGACTTTGGAAACACCATATATTTT. Translating gives CASSSGQDFGNTIYF.

This clonotype has only a few counts. The genes are TRBV28 and TRBJ2-3, with a possible D match to TRBD2 (5 bases). This CDR3 is 20 amino acids long. Deletions cut 2 bases from V and 1 base from J, with 25 bases between. The germline gives CDR1 MDHEN, CDR2 SYDVKM. The CDR3 here is CASSLLGAQLIAYGTDTQYF. CDR3 bases: TGTGCCAGCAGTTTACTCGGCGCGCAGCTCATAGCGTACGGCACAGATACGCAGTATTTT.

This clonotype was recorded many times. This chain's CDR3 is CSVTGGSGANVLTF. The CDR3 nucleotides are TGCAGCGTTACAGGGGGGTCCGGGGCCAACGTCCTGACTTTC. This chain joins TRBV29-1 and TRBJ2-6; 8 bases are a match to TRBD1. Unmatched junction bases numbered 4, after V lost 5 bases and J lost 4 bases. Looked up from germline, CDR1 is SQVTM and CDR2 is ANQGSEA. CDR3 length: 14 amino acids. Looking up the rest from reference TRBV29-1 and TRBJ2-6 gives the full variable domain: SAVISQKPSRDICQRGTSLTIQCQVDSQVTMMFWYRQQPGQSLTLIATANQGSEATYESGFVIDKFPISRPNLTFSTLTVSNMSPEDSSIYLCSVTGGSGANVLTFGAGSRLTVL.

The rearrangement joins TRBV12-3 or TRBV12-4 to TRBJ2-3, with D perhaps TRBD1 or TRBD2 (5 bases each). This CDR3 spans 16 amino acids. V lost 0 bases and J 1 base, leaving 11 bases between the germline ends. Here the CDR3 reads CASSLAVWDRTDTQYF. In DNA form, the CDR3 reads TGTGCCAGCAGTTTAGCGGTCTGGGACCGCACAGATACGCAGTATTTT.

This clonotype was counted many times. This chain links TRBV29-1 with TRBJ2-5, with D possibly matching TRBD2 (6 bases). This CDR3 spans 12 amino acids. Germline CDR1 reads SQVTM; CDR2 reads ANQGSEA. V was trimmed by 1 base and J by 9 bases, leaving 12 bases between them. CDR3 sequence reads: CSVEGLGGSQYF. DNA of the CDR3: TGCAGCGTTGAAGGCCTTGGGGGGTCCCAGTACTTC.

This clonotype was seen repeatedly, ten times or more. The chain joins TRBV29-1 to TRBJ2-2; TRBD1 matches at 7 bases. This CDR3 comprises 14 residues. V gave up 7 bases and J gave up 5 bases; unmatched junction bases: 10. Germline CDR1 is SQVTM and CDR2 is ANQGSEA. CDR3 sequence reads: CSGGRDSRTGELFF. Written as DNA, the CDR3 is TGCAGCGGTGGCCGGGACAGCCGAACCGGGGAGCTGTTTTTT.

For the CDR3, the DNA is TGCAGTGCTCCCTGGGGCCCACTAGCGGCCTCCTACAATGAGCAGTTCTTC. Translation: CSAPWGPLAASYNEQFF. V is TRBV20-1 and J is TRBJ2-1; 8 bases line up with TRBD2. Germline assignment: CDR1 DFQATT and CDR2 SNEGSKA (reference sequence). The CDR3 covers 17 residues. V dropped 5 bases and J dropped 0; count of bases not matched to a gene: 12.

This clonotype has at least ten counts. The chain joins TRBV20-1 to TRBJ1-1; TRBD1 is a possible D gene (6 bases). The germline V gene encodes CDR1 DFQATT and CDR2 SNEGSKA (reference sequence). The germline V and J ends were trimmed by 3 bases and 4 bases, with 12 bases remaining between them. There are 13 residues in the CDR3. This CDR3 is CSARGAQGTEAFF. CDR3 DNA sequence: TGCAGTGCTAGGGGGGCCCAGGGCACTGAAGCTTTCTTT.

This clonotype was found a few times. This sequence joins TRBV5-6 and TRBJ2-1; TRBD1 might be the D (6 bases). V lost 3 bases to trimming and J lost 4 bases, with 14 bases between them. The CDR3 sequence is 15 residues long. Germline V lookup: CDR1 SGHDT, CDR2 YYEEEE. CDR3 sequence reads: CASSSSGTPYNEQFF. The CDR3 DNA sequence: TGTGCCAGCAGCTCCTCAGGGACACCGTACAATGAGCAGTTCTTC.

This clonotype came up many times. In nucleotides, the CDR3 is TGCAGTGCCCATATCGACCCTCTAAACTATGGCTACACCTTC. Its protein product is CSAHIDPLNYGYTF. This chain connects TRBV20-1 to TRBJ1-2; D ambiguous. Germline loops: CDR1 DFQATT, CDR2 SNEGSKA (reference sequence). The CDR3 has 14 residues. V was trimmed by 6 bases and J by 2 bases, leaving 16 bases between them.

This clonotype was observed many times. The J gene is TRBJ1-6, the V gene TRBV2; 7 bases line up with TRBD1. CDR3 length equals 14 residues. Trimming took 3 bases from V and 9 from J; bases not matched to a gene: 5. Per germline, CDR1 SNHLY and CDR2 FYNNEI. This CDR3 reads CASSEEGASSPLHF. The CDR3 DNA reads as TGTGCCAGCAGTGAGGAGGGGGCGAGTTCACCCCTCCACTTT.

This clonotype showed up many times. The chain has TRBV20-1 and TRBJ2-7, with 7 positions matching TRBD1. Germline loops: CDR1 DFQATT, CDR2 SNEGSKA (reference sequence). This CDR3 is built from 12 residues. Losses at the gene ends were 4 bases for V and 7 bases for J; bases not matched to a gene: 7. The chain's CDR3 is CSAMAFRGEQYF. For the CDR3, the DNA is TGCAGTGCTATGGCGTTCAGGGGGGAGCAGTACTTC.

This clonotype occurred a few times. The chain couples TRBV11-2 to TRBJ2-5; TRBD1 matches at 8 bases. After removal of 5 bases from V and 5 bases from J, the junction contained 7 bases not matched to a gene. This CDR3 contains 14 residues. The V gene's germline CDR1 is SGHAT and CDR2 FQNNGV. CDR3 protein: CASSPGGVKETQYF. The CDR3 bases are TGTGCCAGCAGCCCAGGGGGCGTTAAGGAGACCCAGTACTTC.

This clonotype was recorded at least ten times. J is TRBJ2-2 and V is TRBV29-1; perhaps TRBD1 as D (6 bases). This CDR3 region has 13 residues. CDR1 is SQVTM and CDR2 is ANQGSEA in the germline V gene. Trimming took 6 bases from V and 4 from J, leaving 12 bases between them. DNA for the CDR3: TGCAGCGTCTCCTCCAGGGGCACCGGGGAGCTGTTTTTT. Its translation is CSVSSRGTGELFF.

This clonotype has ten or more counts. The chain joins TRBV5-1 to TRBJ2-5, with D hard to call. Trimming cost V 2 bases and J 1 base, with 12 bases left between them. This CDR3 region has 15 residues. Germline V gene data show CDR1 as SGHRS and CDR2 as YFSETQ. The CDR3 bases are TGCGCCAGCAGCTTTTTCCAGAACCCCCAAGAGACCCAGTACTTC. Residues: CASSFFQNPQETQYF.

This clonotype occurred many times. This may arise from a read error, as a much more abundant clone is one base away. The J gene is TRBJ2-3, the V gene TRBV9; D uncertain. The CDR3 extends over 13 amino acids. CDR1 and CDR2 (germline): SGDLS, YYNGEE. Trimming pared 9 bases from V and 2 bases from J, leaving 13 bases between. CDR3 coding DNA: TGTGCCATCAACCCAGGTACCACAGATACGCAGTATTTT. It codes for CAINPGTTDTQYF.